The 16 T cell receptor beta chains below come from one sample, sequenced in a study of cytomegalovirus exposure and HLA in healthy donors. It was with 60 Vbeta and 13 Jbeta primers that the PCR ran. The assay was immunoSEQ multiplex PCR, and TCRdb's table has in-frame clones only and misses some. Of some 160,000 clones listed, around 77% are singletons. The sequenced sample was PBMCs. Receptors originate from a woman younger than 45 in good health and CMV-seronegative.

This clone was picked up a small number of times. This chain's CDR3 is CASSSPGDQGEKLFF. DNA for the CDR3: TGTGCCAGCAGCTCCCCAGGGGACCAAGGTGAAAAACTGTTTTTT. The chain combines TRBV13 with TRBJ1-4, with D tentatively TRBD1 (6 bases). This CDR3 is 15 amino acids long. V shed 4 bases and J shed 7 bases, with 16 bases lying between them. Per germline, CDR1 PRHDT and CDR2 FYEKMQ (reference sequence).

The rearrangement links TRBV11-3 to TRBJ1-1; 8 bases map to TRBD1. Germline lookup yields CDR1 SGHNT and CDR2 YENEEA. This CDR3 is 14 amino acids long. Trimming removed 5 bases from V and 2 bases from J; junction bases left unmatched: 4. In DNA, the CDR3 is TGTGCCAGCAGCCGGACAGGGTCTAACACTGAAGCTTTCTTT. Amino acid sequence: CASSRTGSNTEAFF.

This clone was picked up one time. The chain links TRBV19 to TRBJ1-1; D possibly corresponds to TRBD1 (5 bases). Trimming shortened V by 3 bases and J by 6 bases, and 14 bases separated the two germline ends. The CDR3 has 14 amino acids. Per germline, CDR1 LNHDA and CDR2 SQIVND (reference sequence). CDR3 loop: CASSIRSGGAEAFF. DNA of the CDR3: TGTGCCAGTAGTATTAGGTCGGGAGGGGCTGAAGCTTTCTTT. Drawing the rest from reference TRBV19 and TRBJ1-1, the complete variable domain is DGGITQSPKYLFRKEGQNVTLSCEQNLNHDAMYWYRQDPGQGLRLIYYSQIVNDFQKGDIAEGYSVSREKKESFPLTVTSAQKNPTAFYLCASSIRSGGAEAFFGQGTRLTVV.

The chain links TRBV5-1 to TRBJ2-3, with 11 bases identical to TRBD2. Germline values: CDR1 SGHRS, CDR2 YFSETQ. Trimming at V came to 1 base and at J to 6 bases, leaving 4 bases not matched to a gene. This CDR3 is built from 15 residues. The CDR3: CASSLTSGSMDTQYF. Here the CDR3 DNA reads TGCGCCAGCAGCTTGACTAGCGGGAGTATGGATACGCAGTATTTT.

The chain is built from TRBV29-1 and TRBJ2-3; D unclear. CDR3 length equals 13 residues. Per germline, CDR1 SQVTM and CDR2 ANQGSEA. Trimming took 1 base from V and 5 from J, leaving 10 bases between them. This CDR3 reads CSVEVGVRDTQYF. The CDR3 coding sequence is TGCAGCGTTGAAGTCGGTGTGAGAGATACGCAGTATTTT.

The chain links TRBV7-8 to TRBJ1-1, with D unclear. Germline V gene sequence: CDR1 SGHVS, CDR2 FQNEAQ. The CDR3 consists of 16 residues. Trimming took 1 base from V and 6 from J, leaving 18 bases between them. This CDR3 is CASSLEGVVWGAEAFF. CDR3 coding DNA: TGTGCCAGCAGCTTAGAAGGTGTTGTTTGGGGAGCTGAAGCTTTCTTT.

CDR3 loop: CASSLWTSGVPYEQYF. In DNA, the CDR3 is TGTGCCAGCAGCTTGTGGACTAGCGGGGTTCCCTACGAGCAGTACTTC. V and J are TRBV7-9 and TRBJ2-5, with 12 bases lining up with TRBD2. The end of the DNA is better explained by TRBJ2-7, so the J call may be wrong. The length of the CDR3 is 16 residues. CDR1 is SEHNR, CDR2 FQNEAQ, per germline (reference sequence).

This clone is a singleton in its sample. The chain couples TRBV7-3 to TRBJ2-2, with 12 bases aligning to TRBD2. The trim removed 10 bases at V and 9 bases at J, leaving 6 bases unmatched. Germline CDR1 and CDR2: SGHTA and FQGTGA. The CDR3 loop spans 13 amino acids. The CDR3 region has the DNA TGTGCCACCGCGGGACTAGCGGGCCGGGAGCTGTTTTTT. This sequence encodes CATAGLAGRELFF.

CDR3 region: CASSLMTGGDEKLFF. DNA of the CDR3: TGCGCCAGCAGCTTGATGACAGGGGGCGATGAAAAACTGTTTTTT. This chain links TRBV5-1 with TRBJ1-4; TRBD1 aligns across 10 bases. This CDR3 comprises 15 residues. Trimming removed 1 base from V and 6 bases from J; junction bases left unmatched: 3. Germline V CDR1 and CDR2: SGHRS, YFSETQ.

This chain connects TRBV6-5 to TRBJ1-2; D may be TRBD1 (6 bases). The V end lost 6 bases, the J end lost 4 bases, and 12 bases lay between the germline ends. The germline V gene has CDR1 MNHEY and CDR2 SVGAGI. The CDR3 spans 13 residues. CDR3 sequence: CASSPTGSYGYTF. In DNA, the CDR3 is TGTGCCAGCAGCCCGACAGGTTCCTATGGCTACACCTTC.

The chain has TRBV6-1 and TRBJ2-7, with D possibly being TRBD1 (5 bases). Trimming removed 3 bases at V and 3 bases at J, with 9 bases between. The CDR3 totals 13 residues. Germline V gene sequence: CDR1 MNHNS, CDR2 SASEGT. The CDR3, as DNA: TGTGCCAGCAGTGAGGGGCCGCACTACGAGCAGTACTTC. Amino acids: CASSEGPHYEQYF.

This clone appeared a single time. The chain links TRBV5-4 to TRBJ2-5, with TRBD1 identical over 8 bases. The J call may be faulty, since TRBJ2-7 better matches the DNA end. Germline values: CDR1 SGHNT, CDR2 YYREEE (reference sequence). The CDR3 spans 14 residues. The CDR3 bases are TGTGCCAGCAGCAAGTGGACAGGGTCTTACGAGCAGTACTTC. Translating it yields CASSKWTGSYEQYF.

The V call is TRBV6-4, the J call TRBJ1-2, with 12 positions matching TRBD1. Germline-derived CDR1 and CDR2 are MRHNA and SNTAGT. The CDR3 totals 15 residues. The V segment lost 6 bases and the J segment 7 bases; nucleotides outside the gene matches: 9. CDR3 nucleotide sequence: TGTGCCAGCAGCAATCGGGACAGGGGGCTTAGTGGCTACACCTTC. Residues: CASSNRDRGLSGYTF.

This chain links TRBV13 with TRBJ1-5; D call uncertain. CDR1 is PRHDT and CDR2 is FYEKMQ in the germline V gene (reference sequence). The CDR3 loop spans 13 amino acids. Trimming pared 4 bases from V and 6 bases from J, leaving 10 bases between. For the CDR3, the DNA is TGTGCCAGCAGCTCCATGCGTGGTCAGCCCCAGCATTTT. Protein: CASSSMRGQPQHF.

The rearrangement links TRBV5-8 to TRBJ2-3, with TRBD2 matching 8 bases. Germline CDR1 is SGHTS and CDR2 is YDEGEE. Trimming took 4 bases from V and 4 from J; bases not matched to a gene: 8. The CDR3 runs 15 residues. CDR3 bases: TGTGCCAGCAGCACAGCGGGAGAGGAGGCAGATACGCAGTATTTT. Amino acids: CASSTAGEEADTQYF.

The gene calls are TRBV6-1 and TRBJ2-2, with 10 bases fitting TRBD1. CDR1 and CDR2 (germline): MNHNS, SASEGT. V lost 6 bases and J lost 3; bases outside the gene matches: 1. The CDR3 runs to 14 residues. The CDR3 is CASRGQGYTGELFF. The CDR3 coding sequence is TGTGCCAGCAGGGGACAGGGGTACACCGGGGAGCTGTTTTTT.